A selection of T cell receptor beta chains follows, all from one sample in a study of spatial heterogeneity in lung cancer. TCRdb re-derived calls from the 5' RACE reads in MiXCR, one entry per CDR3 protein. The table records approximately 44,000 distinct CDR3 sequences, roughly 13% of them present only once. This specimen was PBMCs, taken at surgery. These receptors all stem from a male donor with early-stage non-small cell lung cancer. Both conserved end residues are part of each CDR3. Fields, in order: V gene, clone size, D gene, J gene, CDR3 DNA, CDR3 protein. D genes are given only for firm matches. A clone size is listed for some rows: how often the clone was seen (once, few, many), or a class if it is expanded.

TRBV18	few	NA	TRBJ2-2	TGTGCCAGCTCACCACCCCGGGGGCGGGACACCGGGGAGCTGTTTTTT	CASSPPRGRDTGELFF
TRBV12-3/TRBV12-4	few	NA	TRBJ2-7	TGTGCCAGCAGTTTTTCGGCGGGCTACGAGCAGTACTTC	CASSFSAGYEQYF
TRBV9	NA	TRBD2	TRBJ2-3	TGTGCCAGCAGTGGAGCCGGGACTAGCGGGGATACGCAGTATTTT	CASSGAGTSGDTQYF
TRBV20-1	few	NA	TRBJ2-3	TGCAGTGCTAGAGCCCTTCCTAGCACAGATACGCAGTATTTT	CSARALPSTDTQYF
TRBV2	many	NA	TRBJ1-2	TGTGCCAGCAGTGCGGGCTATGGCTACACCTTC	CASSAGYGYTF
TRBV6-1	few	NA	TRBJ2-3	TGTGCCAGCACCAGGGAGCTGGGGGATACGCAGTATTTT	CASTRELGDTQYF
TRBV28	NA	NA	TRBJ1-4	TGTGCCAGCAGTTTTCGGGGACATGAAAAACTGTTTTTT	CASSFRGHEKLFF
TRBV7-2	many	NA	TRBJ2-7	TGTGCCAGCAGCTTACCCGGGCTAGCTTCCTACGAGCAGTACTTC	CASSLPGLASYEQYF
TRBV6-5	NA	NA	TRBJ2-1	TGTGCCAGCCGGGAGTTACGGGGGGAGCAGTTCTTC	CASRELRGEQFF
TRBV6-5	NA	NA	TRBJ1-1	TGTGCCTCTAAGCGGCCGAACACTGAAGCTTTCTTT	CASKRPNTEAFF
TRBV4-1	few	NA	TRBJ2-1	TGCGCCAGCAGCCGGGACCGTTATAGCTCCTACAATGAGCAGTTCTTC	CASSRDRYSSYNEQFF
TRBV18	NA	NA	TRBJ1-1	TGTGCCAGCTCACAATACAGGGCGGACGACACTGAAGCTTTCTTT	CASSQYRADDTEAFF
TRBV20-1	many	TRBD1	TRBJ1-5	TGCAGTGCTGGACAGGGCCGCAATCAGCCCCAGCATTTT	CSAGQGRNQPQHF
TRBV4-2	NA	NA	TRBJ2-1	TGTGCCAGCAGCCAAGATTCGGGAAATAACAATGAGCAGTTCTTC	CASSQDSGNNNEQFF
TRBV5-1	NA	NA	TRBJ1-6	TGCGCCAGCAGCCAACATATAGATTCGCGCAATAATTCACCCCTCCACTTT	CASSQHIDSRNNSPLHF
TRBV6-5	many	NA	TRBJ2-7	TGTGCCAGCAGTTACTCGACAGGAGGGGACGAGCAGTACTTC	CASSYSTGGDEQYF
TRBV6-6	few	TRBD2	TRBJ2-3	TGTGCCAGCAGTTACTTAGGGACTAGTGATATGGATACGCAGTATTTT	CASSYLGTSDMDTQYF